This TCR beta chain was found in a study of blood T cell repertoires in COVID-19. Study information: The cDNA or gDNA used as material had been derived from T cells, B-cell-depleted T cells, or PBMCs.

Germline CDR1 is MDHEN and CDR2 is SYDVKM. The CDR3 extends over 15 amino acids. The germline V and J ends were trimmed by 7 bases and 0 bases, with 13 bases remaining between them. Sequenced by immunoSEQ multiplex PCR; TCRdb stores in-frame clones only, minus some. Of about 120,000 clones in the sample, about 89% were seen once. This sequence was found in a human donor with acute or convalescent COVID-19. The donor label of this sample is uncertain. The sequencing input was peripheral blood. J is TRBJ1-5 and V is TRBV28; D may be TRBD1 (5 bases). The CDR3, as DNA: TGTGCCAGCATAGTGGGGGGTGGTAGCAATCAGCCCCAGCATTTT. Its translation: CASIVGGGSNQPQHF.